This TCR beta chain was captured by sequencing in a study of blood T cell repertoires in COVID-19. Clones were sequenced by immunoSEQ multiplex PCR, and TCRdb holds only the in-frame ones, with some missing. The sample includes about 140,000 clones, about 83% of them seen just once. Trimming pared 9 bases from V and 4 bases from J, leaving 16 bases between. Germline lookup yields CDR1 MDHEN and CDR2 SYDVKM. This CDR3 spans 14 amino acids. The specimen was PBMCs or T cells enriched from blood (not recorded which). The chain links TRBV28 to TRBJ1-5; D unresolved. This receptor was obtained from a woman between 45 and 65 years old with acute COVID-19. CDR3 DNA: TGTGCCAGTGAAAGCGGCCGTGCTAATCAGCCCCAGCATTTT. Translating gives CASESGRANQPQHF.